The present T cell receptor (beta chain) was sequenced within a study of blood T cell repertoires in COVID-19. Across the whole study: Collection of acute and convalescent COVID-19 samples took place in the United States, Italy and Spain.

Cohort assignment relied on participant-reported clinical history. Between the trimmed V and J ends, which lost 1 base and 4 bases, there was a span of 19 bases. The germline V gene encodes CDR1 MGHRA and CDR2 YSYEKL. CDR3 length: 17 residues. The table came from immunoSEQ multiplex PCR; TCRdb's copy has only in-frame clones and leaves some out. The table records approximately 270,000 clones, more than 80% of them present only once. This chain uses TRBV4-1 with TRBJ1-1; D is perhaps TRBD1 (5 bases). This sequence originates from a woman aged 25-40 years with acute COVID-19. Sequenced: PBMCs or T cells enriched from blood (not recorded which). CDR3 amino acids: CASSQVGVKGKPTEAFF. The CDR3 DNA sequence: TGCGCCAGCAGCCAAGTAGGGGTTAAGGGGAAGCCCACTGAAGCTTTCTTT.